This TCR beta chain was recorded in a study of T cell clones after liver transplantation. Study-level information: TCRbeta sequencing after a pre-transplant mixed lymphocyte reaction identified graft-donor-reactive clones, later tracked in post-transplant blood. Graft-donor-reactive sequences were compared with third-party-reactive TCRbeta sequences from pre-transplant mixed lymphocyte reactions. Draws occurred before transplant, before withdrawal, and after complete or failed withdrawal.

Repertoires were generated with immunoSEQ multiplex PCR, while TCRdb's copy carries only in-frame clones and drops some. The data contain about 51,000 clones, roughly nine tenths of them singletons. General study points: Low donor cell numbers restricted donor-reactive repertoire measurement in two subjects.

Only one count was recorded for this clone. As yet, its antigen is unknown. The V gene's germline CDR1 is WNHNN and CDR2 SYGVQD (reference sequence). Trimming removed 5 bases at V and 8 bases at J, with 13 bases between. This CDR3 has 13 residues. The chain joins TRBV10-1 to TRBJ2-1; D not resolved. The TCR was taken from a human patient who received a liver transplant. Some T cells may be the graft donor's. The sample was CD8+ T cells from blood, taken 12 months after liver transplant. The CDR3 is CASSMATGHEQFF. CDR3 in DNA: TGCGCCAGCAGTATGGCAACCGGGCATGAGCAGTTCTTC.